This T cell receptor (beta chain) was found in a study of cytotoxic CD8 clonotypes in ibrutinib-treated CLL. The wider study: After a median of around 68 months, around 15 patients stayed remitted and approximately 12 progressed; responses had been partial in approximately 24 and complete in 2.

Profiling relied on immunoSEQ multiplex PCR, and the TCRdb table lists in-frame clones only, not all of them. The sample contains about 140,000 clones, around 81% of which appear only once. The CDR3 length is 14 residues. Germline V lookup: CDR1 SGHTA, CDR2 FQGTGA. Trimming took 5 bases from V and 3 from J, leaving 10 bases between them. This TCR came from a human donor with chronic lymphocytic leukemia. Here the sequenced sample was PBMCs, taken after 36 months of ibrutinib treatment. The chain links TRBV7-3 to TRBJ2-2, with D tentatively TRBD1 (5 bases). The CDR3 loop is CASSPTVYTGELFF. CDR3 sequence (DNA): TGTGCCAGCAGCCCGACAGTTTACACCGGGGAGCTGTTTTTT.